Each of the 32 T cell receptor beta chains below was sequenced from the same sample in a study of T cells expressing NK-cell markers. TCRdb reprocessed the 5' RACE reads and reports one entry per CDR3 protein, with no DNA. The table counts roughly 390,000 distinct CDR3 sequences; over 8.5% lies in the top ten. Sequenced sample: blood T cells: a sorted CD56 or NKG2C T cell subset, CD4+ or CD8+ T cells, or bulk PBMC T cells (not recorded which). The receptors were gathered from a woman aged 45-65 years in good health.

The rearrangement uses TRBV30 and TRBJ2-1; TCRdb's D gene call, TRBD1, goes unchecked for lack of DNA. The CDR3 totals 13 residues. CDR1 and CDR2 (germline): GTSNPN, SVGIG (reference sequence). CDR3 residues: CACREGANNEQFF.

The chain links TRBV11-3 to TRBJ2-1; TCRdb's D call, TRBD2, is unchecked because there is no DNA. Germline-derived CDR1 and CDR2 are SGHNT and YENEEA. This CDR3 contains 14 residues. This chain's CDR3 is CASSWTSPSDEQFF.

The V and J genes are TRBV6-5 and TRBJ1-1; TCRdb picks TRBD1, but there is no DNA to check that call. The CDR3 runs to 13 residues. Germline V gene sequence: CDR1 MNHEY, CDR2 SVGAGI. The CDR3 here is CASSPHRDREAFF.

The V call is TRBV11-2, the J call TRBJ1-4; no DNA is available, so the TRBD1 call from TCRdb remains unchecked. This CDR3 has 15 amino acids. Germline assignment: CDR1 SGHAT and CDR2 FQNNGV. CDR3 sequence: CASSPQGAANEKLFF.

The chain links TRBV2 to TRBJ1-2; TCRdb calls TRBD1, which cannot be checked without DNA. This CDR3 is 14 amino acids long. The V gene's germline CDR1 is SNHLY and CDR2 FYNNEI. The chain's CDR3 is CASSPTTARYGYTF.

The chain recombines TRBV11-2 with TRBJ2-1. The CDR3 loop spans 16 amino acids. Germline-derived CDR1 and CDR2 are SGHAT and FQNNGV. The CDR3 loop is CASSPLTGATNNEQFF.

CDR3 loop: CASSLAQGAIIEQFF. The chain links TRBV5-1 to TRBJ2-1; with no DNA, the TCRdb D assignment of TRBD1 cannot be verified. Germline CDR1 is SGHRS and CDR2 is YFSETQ. The CDR3 spans 15 residues.

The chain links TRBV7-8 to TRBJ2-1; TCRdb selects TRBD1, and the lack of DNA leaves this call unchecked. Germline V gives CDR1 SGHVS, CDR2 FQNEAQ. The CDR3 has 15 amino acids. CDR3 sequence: CASSFGLPRGNEQFF.

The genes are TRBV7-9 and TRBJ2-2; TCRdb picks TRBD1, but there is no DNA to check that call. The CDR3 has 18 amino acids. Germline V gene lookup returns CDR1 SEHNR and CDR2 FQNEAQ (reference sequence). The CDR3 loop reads CASSSPGHPRDDTGELFF.

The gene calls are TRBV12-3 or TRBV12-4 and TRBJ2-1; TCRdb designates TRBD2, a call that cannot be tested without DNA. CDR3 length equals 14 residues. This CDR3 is CASSPRVAPLRQFF.

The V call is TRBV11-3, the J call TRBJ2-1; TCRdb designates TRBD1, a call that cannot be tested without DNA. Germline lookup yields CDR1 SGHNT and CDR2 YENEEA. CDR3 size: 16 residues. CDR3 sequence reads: CASSSRDRGSYNEQFF.

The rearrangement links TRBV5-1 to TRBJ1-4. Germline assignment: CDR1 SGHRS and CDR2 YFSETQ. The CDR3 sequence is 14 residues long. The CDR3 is CASSLDQRVEKLFF.

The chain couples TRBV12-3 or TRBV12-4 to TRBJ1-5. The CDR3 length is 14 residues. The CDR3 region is CASSKITGNQPQHF.

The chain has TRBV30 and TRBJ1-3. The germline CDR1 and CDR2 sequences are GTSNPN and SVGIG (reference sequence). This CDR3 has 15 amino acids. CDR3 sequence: CAWRQERLAGNTIYF. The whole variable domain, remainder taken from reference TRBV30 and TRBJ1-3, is SQTIHQWPATLVQPVGSPLSLECTVEGTSNPNLYWYRQAAGRGLQLLFYSVGIGQISSEVPQNLSASRPQDRQFILSSKKLLLSDSGFYLCAWRQERLAGNTIYFGEGSWLTVV.

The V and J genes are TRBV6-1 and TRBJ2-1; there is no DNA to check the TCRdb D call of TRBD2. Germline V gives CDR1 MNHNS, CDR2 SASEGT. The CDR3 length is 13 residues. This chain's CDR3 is CASGVLAGGEQFF.

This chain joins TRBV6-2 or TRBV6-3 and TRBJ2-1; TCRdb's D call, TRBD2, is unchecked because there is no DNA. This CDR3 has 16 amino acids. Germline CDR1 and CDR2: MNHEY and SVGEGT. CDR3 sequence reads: CASSSLLAREHNEQFF.

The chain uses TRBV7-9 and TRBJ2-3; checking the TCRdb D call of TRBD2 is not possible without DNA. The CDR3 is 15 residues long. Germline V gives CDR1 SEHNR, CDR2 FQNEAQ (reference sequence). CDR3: CASSLGSAGRDTQYF. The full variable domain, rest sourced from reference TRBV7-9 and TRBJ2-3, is DTGVSQNPRHKITKRGQNVTFRCDPISEHNRLYWYRQTLGQGPEFLTYFQNEAQLEKSRLLSDRFSAERPKGSFSTLEIQRTEQGDSAMYLCASSLGSAGRDTQYFGPGTRLTVL.

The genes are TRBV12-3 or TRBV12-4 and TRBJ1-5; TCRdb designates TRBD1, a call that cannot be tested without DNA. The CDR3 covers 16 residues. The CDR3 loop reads CASSPQGQVENQPQHF.

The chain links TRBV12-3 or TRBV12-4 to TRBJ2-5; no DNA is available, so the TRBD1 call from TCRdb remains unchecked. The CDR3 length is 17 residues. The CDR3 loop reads CASSPFSGTGKRETQYF.

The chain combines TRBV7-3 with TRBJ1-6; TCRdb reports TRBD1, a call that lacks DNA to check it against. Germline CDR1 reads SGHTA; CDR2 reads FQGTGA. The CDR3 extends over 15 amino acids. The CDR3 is CASSLEGARGSPLHF. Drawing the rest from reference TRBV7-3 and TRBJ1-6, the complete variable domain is GAGVSQTPSNKVTEKGKYVELRCDPISGHTALYWYRQSLGQGPEFLIYFQGTGAADDSGLPNDRFFAVRPEGSVSTLKIQRTERGDSAVYLCASSLEGARGSPLHFGNGTRLTVT.

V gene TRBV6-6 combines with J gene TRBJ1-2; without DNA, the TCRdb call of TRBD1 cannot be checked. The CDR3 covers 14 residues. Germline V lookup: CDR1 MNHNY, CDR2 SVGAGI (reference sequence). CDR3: CASGSRAPPYGYTF.

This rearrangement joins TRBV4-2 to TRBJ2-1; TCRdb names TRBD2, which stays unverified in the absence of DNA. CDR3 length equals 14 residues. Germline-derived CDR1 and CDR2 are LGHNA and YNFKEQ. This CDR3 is CASTPGLASNEQFF.

CDR3 region: CASTDVTGDNEQFF. This chain links TRBV12-3 or TRBV12-4 with TRBJ2-1; the TRBD1 assignment by TCRdb is unverifiable without DNA. This CDR3 region has 14 residues.

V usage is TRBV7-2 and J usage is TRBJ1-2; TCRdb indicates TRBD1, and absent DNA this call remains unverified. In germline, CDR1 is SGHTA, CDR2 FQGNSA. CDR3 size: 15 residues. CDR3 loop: CASSPSPGGGYGYTF.

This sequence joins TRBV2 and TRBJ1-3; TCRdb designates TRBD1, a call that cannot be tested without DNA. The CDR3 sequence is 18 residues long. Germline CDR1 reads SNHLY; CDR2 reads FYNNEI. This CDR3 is CASSVGTGIRSSGNTIYF.

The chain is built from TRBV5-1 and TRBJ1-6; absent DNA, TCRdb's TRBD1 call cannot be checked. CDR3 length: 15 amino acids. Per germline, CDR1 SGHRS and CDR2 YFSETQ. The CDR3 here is CASSAGTDYNSPLHF.

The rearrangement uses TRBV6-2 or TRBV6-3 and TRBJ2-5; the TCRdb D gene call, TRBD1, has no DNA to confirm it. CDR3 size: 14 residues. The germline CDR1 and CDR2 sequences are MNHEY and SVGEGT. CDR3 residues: CASSFGHTQETQYF.

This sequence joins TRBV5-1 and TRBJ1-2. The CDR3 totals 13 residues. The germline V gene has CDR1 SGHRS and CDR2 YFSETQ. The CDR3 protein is CASSLMPSYGYTF.

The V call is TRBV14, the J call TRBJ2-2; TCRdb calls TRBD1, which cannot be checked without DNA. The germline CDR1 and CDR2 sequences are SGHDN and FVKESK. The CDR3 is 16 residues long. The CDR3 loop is CASSQRQGLTTGELFF.

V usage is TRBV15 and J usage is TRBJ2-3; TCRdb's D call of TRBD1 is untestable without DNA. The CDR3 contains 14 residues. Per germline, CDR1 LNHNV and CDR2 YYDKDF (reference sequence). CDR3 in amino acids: CATSRAQGSDTQYF.

CDR3 sequence reads: CASSPKQGSRETQYF. This sequence joins TRBV7-9 and TRBJ2-5; TCRdb's D call, TRBD1, is unchecked because there is no DNA. This CDR3 has 15 residues. Germline V CDR1 and CDR2: SEHNR, FQNEAQ (reference sequence).

This chain's CDR3 is CASSPTSVTNYGYTF. The chain is built from TRBV7-9 and TRBJ1-2. This CDR3 is built from 15 residues. The germline V gene encodes CDR1 SEHNR and CDR2 FQNEAQ (reference sequence).